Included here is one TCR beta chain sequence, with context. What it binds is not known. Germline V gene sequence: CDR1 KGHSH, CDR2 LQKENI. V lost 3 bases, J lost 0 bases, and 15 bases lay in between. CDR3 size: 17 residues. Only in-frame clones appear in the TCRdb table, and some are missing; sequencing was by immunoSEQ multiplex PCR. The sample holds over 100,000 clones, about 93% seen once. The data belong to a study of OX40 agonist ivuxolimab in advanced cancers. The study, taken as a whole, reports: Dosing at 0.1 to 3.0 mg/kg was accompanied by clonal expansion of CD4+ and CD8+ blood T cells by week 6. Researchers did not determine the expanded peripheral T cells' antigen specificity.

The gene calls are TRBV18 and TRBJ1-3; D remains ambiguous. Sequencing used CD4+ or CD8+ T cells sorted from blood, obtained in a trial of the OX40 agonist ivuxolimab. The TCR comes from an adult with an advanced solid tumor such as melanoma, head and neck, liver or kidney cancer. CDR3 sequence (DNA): TGTGCCAGCTCACCCAATCGGGCAGGACGCTCTGGAAACACCATATATTTT. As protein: CASSPNRAGRSGNTIYF.